This TCR beta chain is drawn from a study of OX40 agonist ivuxolimab in advanced cancers. At the level of the study: Three individuals attained partial responses, comprising one hepatocellular carcinoma case and two cutaneous melanoma cases. Study-level findings and limits: At doses 0.1 to 3.0 mg/kg, CD4+ and CD8+ clones expanded. Expanded clones belonging to CD8+ T cells outnumbered, on average, those of CD4+.

Cycle 7 day 1, cycle 4 day 1, and baseline were the timepoints at which blood was sampled. Assay used: immunoSEQ multiplex PCR; TCRdb lists only in-frame clones, some missing. Of approximately 49,000 clones detected, around 81% appear once; the ten largest clones hold about 6.4%. About this clone: Its antigen is unknown.

The starting material was CD4+ or CD8+ T cells sorted from blood, obtained in a trial of the OX40 agonist ivuxolimab. The TCR was taken from an adult with an advanced solid tumor such as melanoma, head and neck, liver or kidney cancer.

For the CDR3, the DNA is TGTGCCAGCAGCTTAGAGGGAGCTGAGTACGGGGAGCTGTTTTTT. Residues: CASSLEGAEYGELFF. The chain employs TRBV7-9 and TRBJ2-2; possible D gene TRBD2, 5 bases. The CDR3 is 15 amino acids. The germline V gene encodes CDR1 SEHNR and CDR2 FQNEAQ (reference sequence). Trimming took off 1 base at V and 7 bases at J, with 13 bases between the two ends.